This T cell receptor beta chain was captured by sequencing in a study of T cell repertoires in cytomegalovirus infection. Germline V gene lookup returns CDR1 DFQATT and CDR2 SNEGSKA (reference sequence). The CDR3 has 15 residues. Trimming took 7 bases from V and 5 from J; bases not matched to a gene: 12. TCRdb re-called the reads with MiXCR, one entry per CDR3 protein. The data hold some 180,000 distinct CDR3 sequences, with roughly a sixth observed a single time. The sequencing input was CD8+ T cells from PBMCs. The chain uses TRBV20-1 and TRBJ2-1, with 9 bases lining up with TRBD2. This TCR came from a human donor in good health (CMV status not recorded). Some clones in this sample may be carry-over from other donors' samples. CDR3 in amino acids: CSVAGASGVNNEQFF. DNA for the CDR3: TGCAGTGTCGCGGGAGCTAGCGGGGTTAACAATGAGCAGTTCTTC.